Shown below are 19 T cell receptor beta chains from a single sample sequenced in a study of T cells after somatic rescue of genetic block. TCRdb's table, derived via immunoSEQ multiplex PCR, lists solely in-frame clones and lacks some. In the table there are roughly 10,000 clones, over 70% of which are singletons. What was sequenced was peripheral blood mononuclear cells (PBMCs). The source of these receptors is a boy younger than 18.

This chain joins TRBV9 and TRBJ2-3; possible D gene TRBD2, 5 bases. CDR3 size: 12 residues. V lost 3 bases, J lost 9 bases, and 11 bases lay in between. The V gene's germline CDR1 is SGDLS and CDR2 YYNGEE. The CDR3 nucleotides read TGTGCCAGCAGCGCCCCCGGGGTGACGCAGTATTTT. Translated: CASSAPGVTQYF.

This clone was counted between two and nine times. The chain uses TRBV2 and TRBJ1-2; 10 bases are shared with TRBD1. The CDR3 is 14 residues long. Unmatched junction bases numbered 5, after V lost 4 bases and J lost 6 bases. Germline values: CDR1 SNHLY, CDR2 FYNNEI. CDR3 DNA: TGTGCCAGCAGTGTCTGGACAGGGGGAAATGGCTACACCTTC. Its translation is CASSVWTGGNGYTF.

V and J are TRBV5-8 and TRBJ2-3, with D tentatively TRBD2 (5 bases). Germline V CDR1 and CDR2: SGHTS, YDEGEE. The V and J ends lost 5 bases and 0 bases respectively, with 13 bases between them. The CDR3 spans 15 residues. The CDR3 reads CASRGIGGSTDTQYF. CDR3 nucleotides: TGTGCCAGCAGAGGTATAGGCGGGAGCACAGATACGCAGTATTTT.

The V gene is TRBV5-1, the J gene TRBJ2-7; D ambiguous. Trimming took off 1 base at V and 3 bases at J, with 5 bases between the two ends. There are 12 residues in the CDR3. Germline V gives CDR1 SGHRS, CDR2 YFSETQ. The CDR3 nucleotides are TGCGCCAGCAGCTTGAACGGCTACGAGCAGTACTTC. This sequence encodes CASSLNGYEQYF.

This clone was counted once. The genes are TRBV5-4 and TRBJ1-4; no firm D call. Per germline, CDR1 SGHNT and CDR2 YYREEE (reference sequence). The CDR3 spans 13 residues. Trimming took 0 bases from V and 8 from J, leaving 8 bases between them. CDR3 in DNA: TGTGCCAGCAGCTTGGAGAAAAGGGAAAAACTGTTTTTT. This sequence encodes CASSLEKREKLFF. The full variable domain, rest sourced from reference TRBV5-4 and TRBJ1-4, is ETGVTQSPTHLIKTRGQQVTLRCSSQSGHNTVSWYQQALGQGPQFIFQYYREEENGRGNFPPRFSGLQFPNYSSELNVNALELDDSALYLCASSLEKREKLFFGSGTQLSVL.

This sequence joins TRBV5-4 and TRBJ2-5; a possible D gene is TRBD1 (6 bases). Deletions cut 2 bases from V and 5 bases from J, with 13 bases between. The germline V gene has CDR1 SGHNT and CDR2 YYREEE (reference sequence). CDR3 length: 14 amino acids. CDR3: CASSLRHREETQYF. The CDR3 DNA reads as TGTGCCAGCAGCTTACGCCACAGGGAGGAGACCCAGTACTTC.

CDR3 sequence (DNA): TGTGCCATCAGTGAGCCAGGACTAGCGACCTCCTACGAGCAGTACTTC. It translates to CAISEPGLATSYEQYF. The chain carries TRBV10-3 and TRBJ2-7; 9 bases map to TRBD2. Germline CDR1 ENHRY, CDR2 SYGVKD. The CDR3 spans 16 residues. V was clipped by 2 bases and J by 0 bases; unmatched bases: 5.

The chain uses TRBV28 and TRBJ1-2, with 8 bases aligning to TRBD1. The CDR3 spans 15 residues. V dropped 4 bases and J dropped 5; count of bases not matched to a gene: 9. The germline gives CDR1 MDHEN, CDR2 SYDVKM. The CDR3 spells CASSYSGGAGYGYTF. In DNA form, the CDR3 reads TGTGCCAGCAGTTATTCAGGGGGCGCCGGTTATGGCTACACCTTC.

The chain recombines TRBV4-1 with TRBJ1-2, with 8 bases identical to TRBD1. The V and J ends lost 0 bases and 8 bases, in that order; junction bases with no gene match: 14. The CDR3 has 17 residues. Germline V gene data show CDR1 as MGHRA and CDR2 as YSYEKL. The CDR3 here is CASSQEMGQVRWRGYTF. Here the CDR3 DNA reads TGCGCCAGCAGCCAAGAGATGGGACAGGTGAGATGGAGGGGCTACACCTTC.

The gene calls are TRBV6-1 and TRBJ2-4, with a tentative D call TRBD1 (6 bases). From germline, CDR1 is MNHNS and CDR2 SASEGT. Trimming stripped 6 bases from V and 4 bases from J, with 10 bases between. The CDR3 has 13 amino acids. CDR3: CASSPGAKNIQYF. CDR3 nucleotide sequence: TGTGCCAGCAGCCCAGGGGCGAAAAACATTCAGTACTTC.

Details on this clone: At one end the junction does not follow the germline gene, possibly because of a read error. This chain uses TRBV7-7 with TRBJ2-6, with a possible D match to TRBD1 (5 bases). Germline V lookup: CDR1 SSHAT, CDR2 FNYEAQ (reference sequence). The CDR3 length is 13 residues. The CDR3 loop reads CASSSGHPGVLTF. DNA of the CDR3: TGTGCTAGCAGCTCAGGACATCCCGGGGTCCTGACTTTC. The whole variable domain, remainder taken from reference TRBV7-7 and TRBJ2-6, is GAGVSQSPRYKVTKRGQDVTLRCDPISSHATLYWYQQALGQGPEFLTYFNYEAQPDKSGLPSDRFSAERPEGSISTLTIQRTEQRDSAMYRCASSSGHPGVLTFGAGSRLTVL.

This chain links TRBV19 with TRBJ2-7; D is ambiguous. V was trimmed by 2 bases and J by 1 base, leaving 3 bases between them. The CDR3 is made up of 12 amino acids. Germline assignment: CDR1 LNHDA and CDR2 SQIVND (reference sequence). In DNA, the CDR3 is TGTGCCAGTAGTATACCTTCCTACGAGCAGTACTTC. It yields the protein CASSIPSYEQYF.

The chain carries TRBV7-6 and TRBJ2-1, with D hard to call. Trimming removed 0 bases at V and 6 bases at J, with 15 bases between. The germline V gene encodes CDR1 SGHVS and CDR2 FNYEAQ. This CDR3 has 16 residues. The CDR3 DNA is TGTGCCAGCAGCTTAGCCCCACAGAAAGTACCCAATGAGCAGTTCTTC. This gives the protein CASSLAPQKVPNEQFF. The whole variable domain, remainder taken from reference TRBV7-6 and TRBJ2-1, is GAGVSQSPRYKVTKRGQDVALRCDPISGHVSLYWYRQALGQGPEFLTYFNYEAQQDKSGLPNDRFSAERPEGSISTLTIQRTEQRDSAMYRCASSLAPQKVPNEQFFGPGTRLTVL.

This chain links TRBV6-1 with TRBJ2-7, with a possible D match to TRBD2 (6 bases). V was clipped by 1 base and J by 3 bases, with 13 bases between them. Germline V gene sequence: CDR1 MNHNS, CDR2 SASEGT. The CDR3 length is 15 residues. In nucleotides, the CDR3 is TGTGCCAGCAGTGAAGTTGGGGGGAGGCTCTACGAGCAGTACTTC. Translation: CASSEVGGRLYEQYF.

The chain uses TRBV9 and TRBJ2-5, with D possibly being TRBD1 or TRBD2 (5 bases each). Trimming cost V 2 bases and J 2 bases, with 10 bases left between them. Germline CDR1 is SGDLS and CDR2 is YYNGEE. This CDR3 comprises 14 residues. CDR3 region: CASSVLEGQETQYF. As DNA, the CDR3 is TGTGCCAGCAGCGTTCTAGAGGGGCAAGAGACCCAGTACTTC.

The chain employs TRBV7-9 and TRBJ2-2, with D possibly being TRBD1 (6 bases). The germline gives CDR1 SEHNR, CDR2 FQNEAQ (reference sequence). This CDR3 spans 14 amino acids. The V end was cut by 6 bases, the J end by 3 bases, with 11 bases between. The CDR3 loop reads CASRSYRDTGELFF. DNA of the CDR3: TGTGCCAGCAGATCTTACAGGGACACCGGGGAGCTGTTTTTT.

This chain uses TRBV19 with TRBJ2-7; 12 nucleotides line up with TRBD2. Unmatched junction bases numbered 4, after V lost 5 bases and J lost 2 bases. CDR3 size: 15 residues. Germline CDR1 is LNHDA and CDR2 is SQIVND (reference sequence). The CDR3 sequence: CASSVLAGGAYEQYF. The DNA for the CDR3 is TGTGCCAGTAGTGTACTAGCGGGAGGCGCCTACGAGCAGTACTTC.

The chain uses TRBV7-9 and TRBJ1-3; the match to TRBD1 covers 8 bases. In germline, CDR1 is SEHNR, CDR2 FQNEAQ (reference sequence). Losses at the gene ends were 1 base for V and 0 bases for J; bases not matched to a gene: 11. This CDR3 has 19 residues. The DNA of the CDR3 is TGTGCCAGCAGCTTAGGGGTTCTCGGGGACAGGTACTCTGGAAACACCATATATTTT. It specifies CASSLGVLGDRYSGNTIYF.

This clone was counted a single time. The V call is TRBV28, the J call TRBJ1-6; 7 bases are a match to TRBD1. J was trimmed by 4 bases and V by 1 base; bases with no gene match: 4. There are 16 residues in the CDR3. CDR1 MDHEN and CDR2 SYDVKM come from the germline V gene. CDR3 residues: CASSLSQDRYNSPLHF. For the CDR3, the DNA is TGTGCCAGCAGTTTATCCCAGGACAGGTATAATTCACCCCTCCACTTT.